A single sample gave rise to the 12 T cell receptor beta chains below, sequenced in a study of blood T cell repertoires in COVID-19. Sequenced by immunoSEQ multiplex PCR; TCRdb stores in-frame clones only, minus some. In the table there are about 100,000 clones, more than 75% of which are singletons. Material: peripheral blood. The receptors come from a woman in her thirties with acute or convalescent COVID-19.

The rearrangement links TRBV7-8 to TRBJ1-4; D remains unclear. Germline loops: CDR1 SGHVS, CDR2 FQNEAQ. V was cut by 0 bases and J by 0 bases, with 11 bases left in between. This CDR3 contains 17 residues. CDR3 DNA sequence: TGTGCCAGCAGCTTAGCCAGAGGATATGCAACTAATGAAAAACTGTTTTTT. Protein sequence: CASSLARGYATNEKLFF. Full variable domain (remainder filled in from reference TRBV7-8 and TRBJ1-4): GAGVSQSPRYKVAKRGQDVALRCDPISGHVSLFWYQQALGQGPEFLTYFQNEAQLDKSGLPSDRFFAERPEGSVSTLKIQRTQQEDSAVYLCASSLARGYATNEKLFFGSGTQLSVL.

This clone was observed a single time. This chain connects TRBV27 to TRBJ2-2; the D gene is possibly TRBD1 (6 bases). Germline V CDR1 and CDR2: MNHEY, SMNVEV (reference sequence). The CDR3 covers 14 residues. V lost 7 bases and J 4 bases, leaving 13 bases between the germline ends. This CDR3 is CASNQQGTTGELFF. The CDR3 DNA reads TGTGCCAGCAACCAACAGGGAACCACCGGGGAGCTGTTTTTT.

CDR3 loop: CASSSGLARNEQFF. CDR3 in DNA: TGTGCCAGTTCCTCGGGACTAGCGAGAAATGAGCAGTTCTTC. The J gene is TRBJ2-1, the V gene TRBV19, with TRBD2 matching 10 bases. The CDR3 is 14 residues long. V lost 8 bases and J lost 7; bases outside the gene matches: 8. CDR1 is LNHDA and CDR2 is SQIVND in the germline V gene (reference sequence).

The rearrangement links TRBV5-5 to TRBJ2-3; D is uncertain. Trimming removed 0 bases at V and 5 bases at J, with 10 bases between. Germline values: CDR1 SGHKS, CDR2 YYEKEE (reference sequence). The CDR3 covers 14 residues. CDR3 DNA: TGTGCCAGCAGCTTGGTTGATCACGGAGATACGCAGTATTTT. Encoded protein: CASSLVDHGDTQYF.

The sample holds one count of this clone. This chain uses TRBV18 with TRBJ2-2, with a tentative D call TRBD1 (5 bases). The germline V and J ends were trimmed by 3 bases and 4 bases, with 9 bases remaining between them. The length of the CDR3 is 14 residues. Germline V gene lookup returns CDR1 KGHSH and CDR2 LQKENI. The CDR3, as DNA: TGTGCCAGCTCACCGGGGCTTCCCACCGGGGAGCTGTTTTTT. As protein: CASSPGLPTGELFF.

The CDR3 DNA sequence: TGTGCCTGGAGGCCCGGACTAGCTCCGTACGAGCAGTACTTC. Translating it yields CAWRPGLAPYEQYF. The V gene is TRBV30, the J gene TRBJ2-7, with 8 bases aligning to TRBD2. Germline CDR1 and CDR2: GTSNPN and SVGIG (reference sequence). The V gene end was trimmed by 3 bases and the J gene end by 4 bases; junction bases not matched to a gene: 8. The CDR3 has 14 amino acids.

The chain employs TRBV18 and TRBJ2-3, with a tentative D call TRBD2 (5 bases). CDR1 KGHSH and CDR2 LQKENI come from the germline V gene. V lost 3 bases, J lost 2 bases, and 6 bases lay in between. This CDR3 spans 13 amino acids. As DNA, the CDR3 is TGTGCCAGCTCACCTAGCGACACAGATACGCAGTATTTT. It yields the protein CASSPSDTDTQYF.

This clone has only one observation. The chain carries TRBV15 and TRBJ2-2, with a weak D call TRBD1 (6 bases). This CDR3 region has 16 residues. Trimming shortened V by 5 bases and J by 4 bases, and 17 bases separated the two germline ends. The germline CDR1 and CDR2 sequences are LNHNV and YYDKDF (reference sequence). CDR3 coding DNA: TGTGCCACCAGCCTTACAGGGCTCCGAGGCACCGGGGAGCTGTTTTTT. Residues: CATSLTGLRGTGELFF.

V is TRBV7-9 and J is TRBJ2-7, with D maybe TRBD2 (5 bases). The CDR3 runs 12 residues. Germline CDR1 SEHNR, CDR2 FQNEAQ (reference sequence). The ends were cut back, 1 base at V and 7 bases at J, with 8 bases in the middle. This CDR3 is CASSLDGVEQYF. CDR3 in DNA: TGTGCCAGCAGCTTAGACGGGGTAGAGCAGTACTTC.

This chain joins TRBV27 and TRBJ1-2, with a tentative D call TRBD1 (6 bases). There are 16 residues in the CDR3. CDR1 MNHEY and CDR2 SMNVEV come from the germline V gene (reference sequence). V shed 2 bases and J shed 6 bases, with 19 bases lying between them. CDR3 sequence (DNA): TGTGCCAGCAGTTTAAGCCCCGTATGGGGGGGCGATGGCTACACCTTC. Encoded protein: CASSLSPVWGGDGYTF.

V is TRBV3-1 (or the pseudogene TRBV3-2) and J is TRBJ2-1, with 14 bases fitting TRBD2. J lost 7 bases, V lost 4 bases, and 9 bases had no gene match. Per the germline V gene, CDR1 is LGHDT and CDR2 is YNNKEL (reference sequence). The CDR3 extends over 17 amino acids. The CDR3 sequence is CASSLSYGTSGGNEQFF. CDR3 nucleotides: TGTGCCAGCAGCCTCAGCTACGGGACTAGCGGGGGTAATGAGCAGTTCTTC.

J is TRBJ1-6 and V is TRBV10-2; the D gene is possibly TRBD1 (5 bases). The germline CDR1 and CDR2 sequences are WSHSY and SAAADI. Trimming took off 3 bases at V and 2 bases at J, with 11 bases between the two ends. The CDR3 is 16 amino acids. CDR3 DNA sequence: TGCGCCAGCAGTGATGGGCGGGGCACCTATAATTCACCCCTCCACTTT. It specifies CASSDGRGTYNSPLHF.